The clone carrying this TCR beta chain occurred a few times. The antigen is undetermined. Trimming cost V 3 bases and J 11 bases, with 25 bases left between them. Germline CDR1 and CDR2: DFQATT and SNEGSKA (reference sequence). The CDR3 totals 15 residues. The entry originates in a study of post-analysis software for immune sequencing data. Study-level results: Significantly lower normalized Chao1 diversity was found in patients with multiple sclerosis relative to controls. Several TRBV segments were more frequent in patients than controls; TRBV5-6, TRBV5-1 and TRBV20-1 belonged to this group.

Researchers reported that TCR beta cDNA libraries carried unique molecular identifiers. TCRdb called the PCR reads again in MiXCR, with one record for every CDR3 protein. This table has fewer than 850,000 distinct CDR3 sequences, less than 35% appearing once. The source of this sequence is a girl aged 5-17 years with multiple sclerosis. The sequenced material came from blood. This chain joins TRBV20-1 and TRBJ2-5; D unresolved. CDR3 in amino acids: CSASQIGQPPEKQYF. In DNA, the CDR3 is TGCAGTGCTAGTCAGATAGGGCAGCCACCCGAGAAGCAGTACTTC.